This section outlines one T cell receptor (beta chain) sequence together with its context. No antigen is known for it. The data belong to a study of shared clonotypes between healthy human individuals. CDR1 is WSHSY, CDR2 SAAADI, per germline. The ends lost 5 bases at V and 0 bases at J; junction bases unmatched: 5. The length of the CDR3 is 16 residues. Deep-level settings were used for running the assay. Using roughly 200 ng DNA, approximately 30,000 T cell genomes, the sorted-subset replicate PCRs were run. This table comes from immunoSEQ multiplex PCR, and its TCRdb copy is limited to in-frame clones, with some not included. The repertoire has roughly 1,100,000 clones, about 80% of them found once; the top ten carry 1.2% to 1.5%. Study results and limitations: Sorted-subset sequencing was shown by rarefaction to be incomplete despite large depth. Represented diversity, genetic and exposure-history alike, was limited by few donors.

The chain has TRBV10-2 and TRBJ1-5, with 9 bases matching TRBD1. This receptor was obtained from a man younger than 35 in good health. Input material: memory CD4+ T cells sorted from blood. Indicated subset: CD45RA-negative fraction. The CDR3 loop reads CASSQTGGYSNQPQHF. CDR3 sequence (DNA): TGCGCCAGCAGTCAAACAGGGGGCTATAGCAATCAGCCCCAGCATTTT.